Listed here are 14 T cell receptor beta chains from one sample, sequenced in a study of blood T cell repertoires in COVID-19. Method: immunoSEQ multiplex PCR; TCRdb's copy keeps in-frame clones and lacks some. The sample has nearly 110,000 clones; about three quarters are singletons. The specimen was peripheral blood. These receptors all come from a man aged 80 or over with COVID-19, enrolled during active disease.

The chain uses TRBV3-1 (or the pseudogene TRBV3-2) and TRBJ1-2; 9 positions match TRBD1. There are 17 residues in the CDR3. V lost 4 bases, J lost 7 bases, and 16 bases stayed unmatched. Germline CDR1 is LGHDT and CDR2 is YNNKEL (reference sequence). CDR3 in amino acids: CASSPLRDRVFLSGYTF. The CDR3 region has the DNA TGTGCCAGCAGCCCACTCCGGGACAGGGTTTTCTTGAGTGGCTACACCTTC.

The chain is built from TRBV7-2 and TRBJ2-2; 7 nucleotides match TRBD2. The ends lost 1 base at V and 1 base at J; junction bases unmatched: 6. The CDR3 extends over 17 amino acids. CDR1 SGHTA and CDR2 FQGNSA come from the germline V gene. The DNA of the CDR3 is TGTGCCAGCAGCTTAGAGGCTAGCGGAAAGAACACCGGGGAGCTGTTTTTT. This codes for CASSLEASGKNTGELFF.

The rearrangement links TRBV28 to TRBJ1-5, with a possible D match to TRBD1 (6 bases). Trimming removed 5 bases from V and 5 bases from J, with 13 bases in between. This CDR3 has 14 amino acids. The V gene's germline CDR1 is MDHEN and CDR2 SYDVKM. The CDR3 DNA reads TGTGCCAGCAGTCCCACAGGGATCCATCAGCCCCAGCATTTT. Its protein product is CASSPTGIHQPQHF.

As to this clone: The final CDR3 position lacks the conserved phenylalanine or tryptophan, pointing to a likely read error. The DNA is left out, because the CDR3 cannot be placed on it with certainty; the CDR3 is given as TCRdb lists it. The V call is TRBV3-1 (or the pseudogene TRBV3-2), the J call TRBJ1-1. The germline gives CDR1 LGHDT, CDR2 YNNKEL (reference sequence). Counting both end residues, the CDR3 totals 12 amino acids. The CDR3 loop is CASSQVLTELRV.

The table lists this clone with a few counts. V gene TRBV28 combines with J gene TRBJ1-5; D not certain. The V end lost 5 bases, the J end lost 5 bases, and 16 bases lay between the germline ends. Germline-derived CDR1 and CDR2 are MDHEN and SYDVKM. There are 15 residues in the CDR3. CDR3 protein: CASSNLYGKDQPQHF. For the CDR3, the DNA is TGTGCCAGCAGTAACCTTTACGGGAAGGATCAGCCCCAGCATTTT.

The chain combines TRBV27 with TRBJ2-3; 7 bases match TRBD2. J gave up 4 bases and V 6 bases, and 4 bases lay outside the gene matches. This CDR3 is 13 amino acids long. Germline CDR1 and CDR2: MNHEY and SMNVEV (reference sequence). The CDR3 protein is CASSRTSADTQYF. In DNA, the CDR3 is TGTGCCAGCAGCCGAACTAGCGCAGATACGCAGTATTTT.

This clone was detected a few times. The V and J genes are TRBV15 and TRBJ2-3; 7 bases fit TRBD1. J was trimmed by 2 bases and V by 0 bases; bases with no gene match: 8. CDR1 and CDR2 (germline): LNHNV, YYDKDF (reference sequence). This CDR3 has 17 amino acids. Here the CDR3 reads CATSRDYSGQATDTQYF. In DNA, the CDR3 is TGTGCCACCAGCAGAGATTACTCCGGACAGGCCACAGATACGCAGTATTTT.

The chain couples TRBV27 to TRBJ1-4; no firm D call. Germline V lookup: CDR1 MNHEY, CDR2 SMNVEV (reference sequence). The CDR3 sequence is 18 residues long. Trimming stripped 1 base from V and 3 bases from J, with 18 bases between. CDR3: CASSLYPNPASPNEKLFF. For the CDR3, the DNA is TGTGCCAGCAGTTTATATCCCAATCCGGCTAGCCCTAATGAAAAACTGTTTTTT.

The chain recombines TRBV28 with TRBJ2-5; 7 nucleotides agree with TRBD1. Germline lookup yields CDR1 MDHEN and CDR2 SYDVKM. This CDR3 comprises 15 residues. J was trimmed by 4 bases and V by 6 bases; bases with no gene match: 11. The CDR3 bases are TGTGCCAGCAGCCCAGGGGGTGTCCCCCCAGAGACCCAGTACTTC. Its protein product is CASSPGGVPPETQYF.

V and J are TRBV7-8 and TRBJ1-2, with D uncertain. From germline, CDR1 is SGHVS and CDR2 FQNEAQ. This CDR3 region has 15 residues. V lost 1 base and J lost 8, with 17 bases in between. CDR3 coding DNA: TGTGCCAGCAGCTTAGAGTTGTTTTGGCACGGGGGCTACACCTTC. Translation: CASSLELFWHGGYTF. The full variable domain, rest sourced from reference TRBV7-8 and TRBJ1-2, is GAGVSQSPRYKVAKRGQDVALRCDPISGHVSLFWYQQALGQGPEFLTYFQNEAQLDKSGLPSDRFFAERPEGSVSTLKIQRTQQEDSAVYLCASSLELFWHGGYTFGSGTRLTVV.

This chain joins TRBV27 and TRBJ2-2; TRBD2 agrees at 14 bases. The V gene's germline CDR1 is MNHEY and CDR2 SMNVEV (reference sequence). The CDR3 has 18 residues. With 4 bases clipped from V and 5 bases from J, the junction kept 9 bases outside the gene matches. CDR3 bases: TGTGCCAGCAGTTCCCAAGGGGGACTAGCGGGAGTAACCGGGGAGCTGTTTTTT. Amino acids: CASSSQGGLAGVTGELFF.

The V and J genes are TRBV14 and TRBJ1-3; weak D call: TRBD1 (6 bases). CDR1 and CDR2 from the germline V gene are SGHDN and FVKESK. The V and J ends lost 1 base and 3 bases respectively, with 10 bases between them. The CDR3 totals 15 residues. The CDR3 coding sequence is TGTGCCAGCAGCCAAGCAGGGGTATATGGAAACACCATATATTTT. This codes for CASSQAGVYGNTIYF. Variable domain in full (rest from reference TRBV14 and TRBJ1-3): EAGVTQFPSHSVIEKGQTVTLRCDPISGHDNLYWYRRVMGKEIKFLLHFVKESKQDESGMPNNRFLAERTGGTYSTLKVQPAELEDSGVYFCASSQAGVYGNTIYFGEGSWLTVV.

The chain uses TRBV2 and TRBJ2-5; D gene unclear. Between the trimmed V and J ends, which lost 6 bases and 3 bases, there was a span of 11 bases. Germline V gives CDR1 SNHLY, CDR2 FYNNEI. This CDR3 region has 13 residues. DNA of the CDR3: TGTGCCAGCAGGAGTGACACCGAAGAGACCCAGTACTTC. This translates into CASRSDTEETQYF.

V and J are TRBV7-8 and TRBJ2-7; D possibly corresponds to TRBD1 (5 bases). Germline V lookup: CDR1 SGHVS, CDR2 FQNEAQ. The V and J ends lost 0 bases and 2 bases respectively, with 8 bases between them. CDR3 size: 14 residues. CDR3 coding DNA: TGTGCCAGCAGCTTAGCTGGACAAACCTACGAGCAGTACTTC. It encodes CASSLAGQTYEQYF.